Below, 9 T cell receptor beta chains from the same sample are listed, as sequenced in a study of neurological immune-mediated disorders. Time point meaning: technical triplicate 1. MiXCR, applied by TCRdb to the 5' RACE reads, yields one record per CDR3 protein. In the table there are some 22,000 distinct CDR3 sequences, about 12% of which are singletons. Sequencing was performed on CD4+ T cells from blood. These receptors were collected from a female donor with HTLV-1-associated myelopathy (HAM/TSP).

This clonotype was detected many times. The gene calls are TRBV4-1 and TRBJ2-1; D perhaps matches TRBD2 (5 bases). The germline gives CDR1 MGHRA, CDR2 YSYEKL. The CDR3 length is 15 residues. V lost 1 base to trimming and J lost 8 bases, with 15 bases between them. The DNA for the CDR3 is TGCGCCAGCAGCCAAGTGTCACAGACCGGGGATGAGCAGTTCTTC. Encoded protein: CASSQVSQTGDEQFF.

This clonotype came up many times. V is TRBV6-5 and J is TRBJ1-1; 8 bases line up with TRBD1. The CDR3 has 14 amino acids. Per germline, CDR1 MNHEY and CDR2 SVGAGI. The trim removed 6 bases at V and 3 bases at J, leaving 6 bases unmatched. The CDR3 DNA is TGTGCCAGCAGCCCGACAGGGGCGGACACTGAAGCTTTCTTT. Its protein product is CASSPTGADTEAFF.

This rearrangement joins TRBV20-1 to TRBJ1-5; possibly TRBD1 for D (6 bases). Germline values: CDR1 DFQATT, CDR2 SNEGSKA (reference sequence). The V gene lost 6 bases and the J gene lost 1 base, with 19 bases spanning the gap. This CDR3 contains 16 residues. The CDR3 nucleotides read TGCAGTGCCAGGGCTGACAGGTGGCGAAGCAATCAGCCCCAGCATTTT. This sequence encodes CSARADRWRSNQPQHF.

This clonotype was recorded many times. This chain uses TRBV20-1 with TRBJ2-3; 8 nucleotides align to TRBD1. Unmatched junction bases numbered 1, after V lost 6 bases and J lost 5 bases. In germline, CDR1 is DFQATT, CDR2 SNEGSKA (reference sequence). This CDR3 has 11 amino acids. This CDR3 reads CSARGLDTQYF. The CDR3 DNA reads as TGCAGTGCCAGGGGGCTAGATACGCAGTATTTT.

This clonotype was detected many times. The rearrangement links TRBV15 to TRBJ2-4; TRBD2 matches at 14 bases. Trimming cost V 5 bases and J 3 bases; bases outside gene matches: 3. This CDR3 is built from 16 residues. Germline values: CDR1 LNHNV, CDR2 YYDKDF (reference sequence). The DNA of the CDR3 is TGTGCCACCAGCGTCGGACTAGCGGGAGGCAAAAACATTCAGTACTTC. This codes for CATSVGLAGGKNIQYF.

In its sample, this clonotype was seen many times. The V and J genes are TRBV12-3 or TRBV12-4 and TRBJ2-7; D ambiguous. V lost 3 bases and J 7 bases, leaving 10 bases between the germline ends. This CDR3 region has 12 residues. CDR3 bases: TGTGCCAGCAGTTTCCACCGTGGGGAGCAGTACTTC. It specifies CASSFHRGEQYF.

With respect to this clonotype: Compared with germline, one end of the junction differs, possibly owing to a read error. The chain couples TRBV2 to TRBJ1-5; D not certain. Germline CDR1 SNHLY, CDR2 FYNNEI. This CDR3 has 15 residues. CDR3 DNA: TGTGCAAGCAGCCGGCGGGGTAATAGCAATCAGACCCAGCATTTT. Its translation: CASSRRGNSNQTQHF.

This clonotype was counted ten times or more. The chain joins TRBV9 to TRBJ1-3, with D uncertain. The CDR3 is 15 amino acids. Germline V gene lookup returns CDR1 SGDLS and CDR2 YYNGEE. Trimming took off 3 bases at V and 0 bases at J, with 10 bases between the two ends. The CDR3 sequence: CASSASISSGNTIYF. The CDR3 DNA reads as TGTGCCAGCAGCGCAAGTATCAGCTCTGGAAACACCATATATTTT.

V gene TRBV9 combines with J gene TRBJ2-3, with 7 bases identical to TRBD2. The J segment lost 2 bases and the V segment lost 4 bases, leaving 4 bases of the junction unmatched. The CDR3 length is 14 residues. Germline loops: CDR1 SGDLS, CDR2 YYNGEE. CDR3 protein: CASSRGRDTDTQYF. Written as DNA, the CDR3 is TGTGCCAGCAGCAGAGGGAGGGACACAGATACGCAGTATTTT.